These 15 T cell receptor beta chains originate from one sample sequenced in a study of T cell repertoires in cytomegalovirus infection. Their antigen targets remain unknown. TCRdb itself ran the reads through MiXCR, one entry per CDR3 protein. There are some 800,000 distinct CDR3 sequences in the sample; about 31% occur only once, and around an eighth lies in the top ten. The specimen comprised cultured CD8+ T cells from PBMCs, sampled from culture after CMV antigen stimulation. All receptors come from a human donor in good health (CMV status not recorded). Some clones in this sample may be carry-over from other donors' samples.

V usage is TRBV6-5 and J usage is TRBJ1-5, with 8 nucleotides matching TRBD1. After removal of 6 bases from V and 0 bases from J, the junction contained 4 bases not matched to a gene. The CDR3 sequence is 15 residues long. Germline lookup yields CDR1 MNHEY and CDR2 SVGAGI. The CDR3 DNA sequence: TGTGCCAGCAGGAAGACAGGGGATAGCAATCAGCCCCAGCATTTT. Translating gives CASRKTGDSNQPQHF.

CDR3: CASSLRYRNEQFF. The CDR3 bases are TGTGCCAGCAGTTTGAGGTACCGCAATGAGCAGTTCTTC. V gene TRBV28 combines with J gene TRBJ2-1; D gene uncertain. CDR1 is MDHEN, CDR2 SYDVKM, per germline. V shed 3 bases and J shed 6 bases, with 9 bases lying between them. The CDR3 runs 13 residues.

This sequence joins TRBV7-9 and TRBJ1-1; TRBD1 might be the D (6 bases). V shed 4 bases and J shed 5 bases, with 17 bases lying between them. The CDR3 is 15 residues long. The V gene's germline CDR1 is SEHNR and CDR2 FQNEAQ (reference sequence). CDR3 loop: CASSYLTGMWTEAFF. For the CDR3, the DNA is TGTGCCAGCAGCTACCTGACAGGTATGTGGACTGAAGCTTTCTTT.

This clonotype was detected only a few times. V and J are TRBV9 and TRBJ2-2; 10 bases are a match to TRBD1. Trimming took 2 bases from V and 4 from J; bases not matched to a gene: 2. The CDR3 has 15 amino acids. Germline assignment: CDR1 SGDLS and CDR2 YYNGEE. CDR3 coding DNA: TGTGCCAGCAGCGTGGGACAGGGGAGCACCGGGGAGCTGTTTTTT. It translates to CASSVGQGSTGELFF.

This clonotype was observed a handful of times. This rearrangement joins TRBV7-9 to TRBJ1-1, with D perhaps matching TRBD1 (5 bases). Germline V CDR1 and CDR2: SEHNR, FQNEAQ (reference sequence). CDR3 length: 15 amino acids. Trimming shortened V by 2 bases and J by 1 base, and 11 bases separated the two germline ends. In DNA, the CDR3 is TGTGCCAGCAGCTTAATACAGGCCTGGAACACTGAAGCTTTCTTT. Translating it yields CASSLIQAWNTEAFF.

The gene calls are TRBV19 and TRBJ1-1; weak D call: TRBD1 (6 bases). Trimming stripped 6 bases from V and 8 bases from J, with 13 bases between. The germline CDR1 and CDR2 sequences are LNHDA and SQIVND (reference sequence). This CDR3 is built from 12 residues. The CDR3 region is CASRGAWKEAFF. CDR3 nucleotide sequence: TGTGCCAGTAGGGGGGCGTGGAAGGAAGCTTTCTTT.

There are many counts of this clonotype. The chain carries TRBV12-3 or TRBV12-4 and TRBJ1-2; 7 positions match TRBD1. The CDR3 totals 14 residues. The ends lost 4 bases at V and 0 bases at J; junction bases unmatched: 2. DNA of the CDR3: TGTGCCAGCAGTTCCGGGACAGCTAACTATGGCTACACCTTC. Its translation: CASSSGTANYGYTF.

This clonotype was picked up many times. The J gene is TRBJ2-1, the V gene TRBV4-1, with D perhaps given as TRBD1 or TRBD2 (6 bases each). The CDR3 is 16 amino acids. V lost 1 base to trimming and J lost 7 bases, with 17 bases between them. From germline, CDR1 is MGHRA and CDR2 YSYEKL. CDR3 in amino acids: CASSQVGGLSTNEQFF. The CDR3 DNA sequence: TGCGCCAGCAGCCAAGTGGGGGGCCTCTCGACGAATGAGCAGTTCTTC.

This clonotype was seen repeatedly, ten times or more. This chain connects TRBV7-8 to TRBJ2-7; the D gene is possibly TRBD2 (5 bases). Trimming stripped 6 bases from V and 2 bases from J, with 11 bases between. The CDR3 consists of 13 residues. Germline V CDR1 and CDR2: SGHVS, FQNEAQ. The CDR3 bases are TGTGCCAGCAGACCGCTAGCAACCTACGAGCAGTACTTC. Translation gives CASRPLATYEQYF.

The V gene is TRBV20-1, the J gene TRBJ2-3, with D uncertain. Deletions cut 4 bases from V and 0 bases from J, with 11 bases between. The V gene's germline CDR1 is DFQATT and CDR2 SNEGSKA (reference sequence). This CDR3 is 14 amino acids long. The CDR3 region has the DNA TGCAGTGCTACCGAACTATCTAGCACAGATACGCAGTATTTT. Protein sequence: CSATELSSTDTQYF.

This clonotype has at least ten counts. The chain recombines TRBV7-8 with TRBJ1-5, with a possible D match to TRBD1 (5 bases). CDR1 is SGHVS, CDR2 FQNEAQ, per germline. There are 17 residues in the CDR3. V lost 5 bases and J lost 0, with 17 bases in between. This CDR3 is CASSQGPREYSNQPQHF. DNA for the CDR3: TGTGCCAGCAGCCAGGGACCGAGAGAATATAGCAATCAGCCCCAGCATTTT. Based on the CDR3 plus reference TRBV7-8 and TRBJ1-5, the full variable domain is GAGVSQSPRYKVAKRGQDVALRCDPISGHVSLFWYQQALGQGPEFLTYFQNEAQLDKSGLPSDRFFAERPEGSVSTLKIQRTQQEDSAVYLCASSQGPREYSNQPQHFGDGTRLSIL.

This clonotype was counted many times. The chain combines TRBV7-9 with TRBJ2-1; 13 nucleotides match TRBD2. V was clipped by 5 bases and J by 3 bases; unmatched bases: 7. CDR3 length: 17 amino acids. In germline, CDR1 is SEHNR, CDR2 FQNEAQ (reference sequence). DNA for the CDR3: TGTGCCAGCAGCCCCGGGACTAGCGGGGTGGACTACAATGAGCAGTTCTTC. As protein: CASSPGTSGVDYNEQFF. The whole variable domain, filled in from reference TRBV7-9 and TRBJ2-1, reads DTGVSQNPRHKITKRGQNVTFRCDPISEHNRLYWYRQTLGQGPEFLTYFQNEAQLEKSRLLSDRFSAERPKGSFSTLEIQRTEQGDSAMYLCASSPGTSGVDYNEQFFGPGTRLTVL.

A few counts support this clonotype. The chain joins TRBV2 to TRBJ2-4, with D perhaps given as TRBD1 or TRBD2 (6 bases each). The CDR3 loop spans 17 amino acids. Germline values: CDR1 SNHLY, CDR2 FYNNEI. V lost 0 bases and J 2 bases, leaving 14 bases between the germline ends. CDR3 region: CASSEAQTGGSKNIQYF. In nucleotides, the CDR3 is TGTGCCAGCAGTGAAGCGCAGACAGGAGGGTCCAAAAACATTCAGTACTTC.

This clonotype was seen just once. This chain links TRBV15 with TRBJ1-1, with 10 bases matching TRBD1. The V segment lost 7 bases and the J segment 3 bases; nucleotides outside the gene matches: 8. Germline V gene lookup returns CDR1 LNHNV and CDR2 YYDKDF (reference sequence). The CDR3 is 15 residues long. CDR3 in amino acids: CATIGDRGRHTEAFF. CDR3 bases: TGTGCCACCATCGGTGACAGGGGGCGTCACACTGAAGCTTTCTTT.

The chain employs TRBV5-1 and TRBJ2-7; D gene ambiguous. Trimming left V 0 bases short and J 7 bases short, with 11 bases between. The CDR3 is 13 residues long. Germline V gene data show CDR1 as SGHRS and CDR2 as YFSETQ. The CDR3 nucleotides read TGCGCCAGCAGCTTGGGGCCCGAGAGGGAGCAGTACGTC. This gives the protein CASSLGPEREQYV.